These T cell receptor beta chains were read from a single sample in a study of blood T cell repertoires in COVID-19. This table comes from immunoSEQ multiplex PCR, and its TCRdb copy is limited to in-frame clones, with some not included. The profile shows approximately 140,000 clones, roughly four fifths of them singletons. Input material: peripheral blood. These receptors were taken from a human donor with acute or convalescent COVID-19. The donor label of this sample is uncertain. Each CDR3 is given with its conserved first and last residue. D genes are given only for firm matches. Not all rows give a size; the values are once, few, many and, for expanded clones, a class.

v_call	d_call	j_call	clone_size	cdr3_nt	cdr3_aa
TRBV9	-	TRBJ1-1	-	TGTGCCAGCAGCTCTACCCAGCGTAACACTGAAGCTTTCTTT	CASSSTQRNTEAFF
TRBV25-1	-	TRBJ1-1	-	TGTGCCAGCAGTGAACGGAGCAGCCTGTCTGTACACACTGAAGCTTTCTTT	CASSERSSLSVHTEAFF
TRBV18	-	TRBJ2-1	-	TGTGCCAGCTCTTCGGCCAGGGTAGCCAATGAGCAGTTCTTC	CASSSARVANEQFF
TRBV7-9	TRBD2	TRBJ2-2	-	TGTGCCAGCAGCGATAGTAGCGGGGGTACGGCCGGGGAGCTGTTTTTT	CASSDSSGGTAGELFF
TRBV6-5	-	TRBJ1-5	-	TGTGCCAGCAGCAGATTCCAGGGTCCCAATCAGCCCCAGCATTTT	CASSRFQGPNQPQHF
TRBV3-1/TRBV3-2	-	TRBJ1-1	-	TGTGCCAGCAGCCGCGGACAGAGGAACACTGAAGCTTTCTTT	CASSRGQRNTEAFF
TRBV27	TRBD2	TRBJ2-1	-	TGTGCCAGCATTGCACTAGCGGGGGACTACAATGAGCAGTTCTTC	CASIALAGDYNEQFF
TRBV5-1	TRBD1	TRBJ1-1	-	TGCGCCAGCAGCCCCAGTCCCGGGACAGTCTCAATTGAAGCTTTCTTT	CASSPSPGTVSIEAFF
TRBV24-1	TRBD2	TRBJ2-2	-	TGTGCCACCAGTGATTCCGGGACTAGCGTAACCGGGGAGCTGTTTTTT	CATSDSGTSVTGELFF
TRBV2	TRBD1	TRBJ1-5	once	TGTGCCAGCAGCCTGACCTGGACAGGGGAAAATCAGCCCCAGCATTTT	CASSLTWTGENQPQHF
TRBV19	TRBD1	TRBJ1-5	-	TGTGCCAGTAGTTCCCGGACAGGGAGGACGCATCAGCCCCAGCATTTT	CASSSRTGRTHQPQHF
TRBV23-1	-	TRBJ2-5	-	TGCGCCAGCAGTCCGCCGGGCCAAGAGACCCAGTACTTC	CASSPPGQETQYF
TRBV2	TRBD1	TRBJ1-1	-	TGTGCCAGCAGTGCCGGACAGGGGGTCACTGAAGCTTTCTTT	CASSAGQGVTEAFF
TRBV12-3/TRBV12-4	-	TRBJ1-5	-	TGTGCCACCCGAAAGGGGAGCAATCAGCCCCAGCATTTT	CATRKGSNQPQHF
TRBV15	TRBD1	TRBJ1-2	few	TGTGCCACCAGCAGAGATGACAGGGACTATGGCTACACCTTC	CATSRDDRDYGYTF
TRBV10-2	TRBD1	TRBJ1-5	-	TGCGCCAGCAGTGAGCCCGGACAGGGGGACGATCAGCCCCAGCATTTT	CASSEPGQGDDQPQHF
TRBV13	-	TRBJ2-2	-	TGTGCCAGCAGCTTAATGTCTGGGGGCAACACCGGGGAGCTGTTTTTT	CASSLMSGGNTGELFF
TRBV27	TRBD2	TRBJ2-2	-	TGTGCCAGCAAGCGGGGGAACACCGGGGAGCTGTTTTTT	CASKRGNTGELFF
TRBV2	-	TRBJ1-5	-	TGTGCCAGCAAGGCCCCGGGGTGGGAGCGGCAGCCCCAGCATTTT	CASKAPGWERQPQHF
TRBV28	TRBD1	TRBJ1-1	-	TGTGCCAGCAGTGCACCCAGGGACAGGGGGCGAAGGACTGAAGCTTTCTTT	CASSAPRDRGRRTEAFF
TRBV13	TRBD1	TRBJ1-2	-	TGTGCCAGCAGGGGACAGACCTATGGCTACACCTTC	CASRGQTYGYTF
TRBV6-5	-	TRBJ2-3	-	TGTGCCAGCAGTCCTGGACAGTTCACAGATACGCAGTATTTT	CASSPGQFTDTQYF
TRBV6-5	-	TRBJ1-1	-	TGTGCCAGCAGAGCGCTCGGGATATACACTGAAGCTTTCTTT	CASRALGIYTEAFF
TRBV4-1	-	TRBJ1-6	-	TGCGCCAGCAGCCAGAGGTCAGGGTTAAATAATTCACCCCTCCACTTT	CASSQRSGLNNSPLHF
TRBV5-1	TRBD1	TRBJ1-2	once	TGCGCCAGCAGCTCCCATCAGGGGGCGGATGGCTACACCTTC	CASSSHQGADGYTF
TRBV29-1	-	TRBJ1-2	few	TGCAGCGTTGAGTCCGAACAGGGATTATTTGCCGGTGGCTACACCTTC	CSVESEQGLFAGGYTF
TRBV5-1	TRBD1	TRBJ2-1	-	TGCGCCAGCAGCTCGGGACAGGGGGATACAAATGAGCAGTTCTTC	CASSSGQGDTNEQFF
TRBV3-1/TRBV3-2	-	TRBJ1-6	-	TGTGCCAGCAGCCAAGTCTCGGGTTGGGCACCCCTCCACTTT	CASSQVSGWAPLHF
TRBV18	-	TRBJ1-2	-	TGTGCCAGCTCACTTTCAGGGAATTCTCCTCCCTATGGCTACACCTTC	CASSLSGNSPPYGYTF
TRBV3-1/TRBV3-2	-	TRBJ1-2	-	TGTGCCAGCAGCCAAGTGGGGGGGGCCGGAGGCTACACCTTC	CASSQVGGAGGYTF
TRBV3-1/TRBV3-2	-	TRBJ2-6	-	TGTGCCAGCAGCTTCCGCTCTGGGGCCAACGTCCTGACTTTC	CASSFRSGANVLTF
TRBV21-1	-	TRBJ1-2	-	TGTGCCACCCACCCAGGGGGGCATCTTATCTATGGCTACACCTTC	CATHPGGHLIYGYTF
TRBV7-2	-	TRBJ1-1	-	TGTGCCAGCAGCCAACAGGGAAAGGGCACTGAAGCTTTCTTT	CASSQQGKGTEAFF
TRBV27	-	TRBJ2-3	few	TGTGCCAGCAGTCCCTCGAGATCAGATACGCAGTATTTT	CASSPSRSDTQYF
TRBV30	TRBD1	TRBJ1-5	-	TGTGCCTGGAGTAAACGGGGACAGTTCAGGGATCAGCCCCAGCATTTT	CAWSKRGQFRDQPQHF
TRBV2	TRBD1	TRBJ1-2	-	TGTGCCAGCCCGGGGACAGGCGGCTACACCTTC	CASPGTGGYTF
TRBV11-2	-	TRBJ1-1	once	TGTGCCAGCAGCTTAATAGGCGGTACTGAAGCTTTCTTT	CASSLIGGTEAFF
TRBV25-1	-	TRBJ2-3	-	TGTGCCAGCAGTGAATCTAGCCGCTACACAGATACGCAGTATTTT	CASSESSRYTDTQYF
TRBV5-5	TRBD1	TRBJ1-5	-	TGTGCCAGCAGCCGCGAGCAGGGGGGTCAGCCCCAGCATTTT	CASSREQGGQPQHF
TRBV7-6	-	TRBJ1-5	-	TGTGCCAGCAGCTTACAGCAGGGTAGTCAGCCCCAGCATTTT	CASSLQQGSQPQHF
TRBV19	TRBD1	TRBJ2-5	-	TGTGCCAGTAGTGTGGGACAGGTGTGGGCCCAAGAGACCCAGTACTTC	CASSVGQVWAQETQYF
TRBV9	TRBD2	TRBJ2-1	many	TGTGCCAGCAGCGCCTCACTAGCGGGGGAGGCTGAGCAGTTCTTC	CASSASLAGEAEQFF
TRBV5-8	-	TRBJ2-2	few	TGTGCCAGCAGCTTAGCAGGAACCGGGGAGCTGTTTTTT	CASSLAGTGELFF
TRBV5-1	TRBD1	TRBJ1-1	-	TGCGCCAGCAGCTGGGGGGACAGGGAATGGGACACTGAAGCTTTCTTT	CASSWGDREWDTEAFF
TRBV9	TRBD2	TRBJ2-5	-	TGTGCCAGCAGCTCGGGACTAGCGGGGGGTGAACAAGAGACCCAGTACTTC	CASSSGLAGGEQETQYF
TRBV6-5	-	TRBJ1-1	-	TGTGCCAGCAGTTACCCAGGGGTTCGCACTGAAGCTTTCTTT	CASSYPGVRTEAFF
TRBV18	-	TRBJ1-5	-	TGTGCCAGCTCACCATTACAGGTTGGCCAGCCCCAGCATTTT	CASSPLQVGQPQHF
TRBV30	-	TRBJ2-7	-	TGTGCCTGGAGTTCCCTCTACGAGCAGTACTTC	CAWSSLYEQYF
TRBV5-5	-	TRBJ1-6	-	TGTGCCAGCAGCCGCTACGGGGGTGGTTCACCCCTCCACTTT	CASSRYGGGSPLHF
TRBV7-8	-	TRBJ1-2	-	TGTGCCAGCAGCTTAGCGCGCGGAGGATTTAACTATGGCTACACCTTC	CASSLARGGFNYGYTF
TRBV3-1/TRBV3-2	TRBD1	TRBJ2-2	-	TGTGCCAGCAGCCGCTCCGGGACAGGGTTCCGCGGGGAGCTGTTTTTT	CASSRSGTGFRGELFF
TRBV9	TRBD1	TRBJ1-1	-	TGTGCCAGCAGCGCCGGGACAGGGGGTGAAGCTTTCTTT	CASSAGTGGEAFF
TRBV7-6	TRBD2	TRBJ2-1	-	TGTGCCAGCAGCGGTATAGCGGGGGGGCCCTACAATGAGCAGTTCTTC	CASSGIAGGPYNEQFF
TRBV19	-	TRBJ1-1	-	TGTGCCAGTAGTATTTGGAGGGACACTGAAGCTTTCTTT	CASSIWRDTEAFF
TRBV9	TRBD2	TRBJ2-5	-	TGTGCCAGCAGCGCGGGGCCTAGCGGGGGGAGAGAGACCCAGTACTTC	CASSAGPSGGRETQYF